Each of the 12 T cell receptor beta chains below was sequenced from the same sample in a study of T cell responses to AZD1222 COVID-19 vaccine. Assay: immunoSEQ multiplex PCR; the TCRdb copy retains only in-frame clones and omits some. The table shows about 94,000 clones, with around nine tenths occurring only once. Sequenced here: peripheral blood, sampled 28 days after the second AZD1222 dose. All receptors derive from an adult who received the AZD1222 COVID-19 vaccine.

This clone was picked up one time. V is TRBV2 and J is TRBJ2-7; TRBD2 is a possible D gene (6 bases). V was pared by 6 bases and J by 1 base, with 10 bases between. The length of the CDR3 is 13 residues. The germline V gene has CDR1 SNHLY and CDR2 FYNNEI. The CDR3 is CASSLAQSYEQYF. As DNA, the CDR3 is TGTGCCAGCAGCCTAGCGCAATCCTACGAGCAGTACTTC.

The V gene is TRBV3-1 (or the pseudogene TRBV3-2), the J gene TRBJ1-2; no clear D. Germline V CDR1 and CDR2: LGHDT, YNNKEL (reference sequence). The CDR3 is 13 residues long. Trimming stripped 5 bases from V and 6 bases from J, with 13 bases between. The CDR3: CASSVPGPHGYTF. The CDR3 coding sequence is TGTGCCAGCAGCGTACCGGGCCCACATGGCTACACCTTC.

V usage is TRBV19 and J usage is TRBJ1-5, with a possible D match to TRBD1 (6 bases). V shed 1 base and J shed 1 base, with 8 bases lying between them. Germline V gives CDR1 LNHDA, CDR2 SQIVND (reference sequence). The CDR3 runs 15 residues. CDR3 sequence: CASSIGQASNQPQHF. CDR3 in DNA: TGTGCCAGTAGTATAGGACAGGCGAGCAATCAGCCCCAGCATTTT.

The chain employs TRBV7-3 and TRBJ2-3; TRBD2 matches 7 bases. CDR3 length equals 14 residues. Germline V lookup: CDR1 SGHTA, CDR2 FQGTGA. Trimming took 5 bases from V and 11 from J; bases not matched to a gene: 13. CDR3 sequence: CASSAVGAGRMQYF. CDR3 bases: TGTGCCAGCAGCGCCGTAGGAGCGGGGAGAATGCAGTATTTT.

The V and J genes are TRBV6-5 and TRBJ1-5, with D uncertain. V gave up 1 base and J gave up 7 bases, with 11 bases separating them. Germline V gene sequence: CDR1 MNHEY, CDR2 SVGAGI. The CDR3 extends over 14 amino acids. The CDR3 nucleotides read TGTGCCAGCAGTTACTTCGGTCCAGACCAGCCCCAGCATTTT. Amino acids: CASSYFGPDQPQHF.

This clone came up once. CDR3: CASSETGGGTDTQYF. The CDR3 DNA sequence: TGTGCCAGCAGTGAAACAGGGGGCGGCACAGATACGCAGTATTTT. The chain employs TRBV2 and TRBJ2-3; 9 bases line up with TRBD1. V gave up 2 bases and J gave up 1 base; unmatched junction bases: 1. The V gene's germline CDR1 is SNHLY and CDR2 FYNNEI. This CDR3 is built from 15 residues. Complete variable domain (other parts from reference TRBV2 and TRBJ2-3): EPEVTQTPSHQVTQMGQEVILRCVPISNHLYFYWYRQILGQKVEFLVSFYNNEISEKSEIFDDQFSVERPDGSNFTLKIRSTKLEDSAMYFCASSETGGGTDTQYFGPGTRLTVL.

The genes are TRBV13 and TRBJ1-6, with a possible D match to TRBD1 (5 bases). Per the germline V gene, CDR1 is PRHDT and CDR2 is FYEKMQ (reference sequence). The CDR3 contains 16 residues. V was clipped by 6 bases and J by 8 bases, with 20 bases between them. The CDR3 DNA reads TGTGCCAGCAGTTACCCTGGTCCCGGGGGAGATTCACCCCTCCACTTT. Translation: CASSYPGPGGDSPLHF.

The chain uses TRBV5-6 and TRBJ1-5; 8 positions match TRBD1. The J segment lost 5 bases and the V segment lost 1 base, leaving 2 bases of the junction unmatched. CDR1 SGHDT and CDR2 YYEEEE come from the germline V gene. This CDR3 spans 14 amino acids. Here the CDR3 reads CASSLRGQDQPQHF. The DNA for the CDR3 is TGTGCCAGCAGCTTGCGGGGACAGGATCAGCCCCAGCATTTT.

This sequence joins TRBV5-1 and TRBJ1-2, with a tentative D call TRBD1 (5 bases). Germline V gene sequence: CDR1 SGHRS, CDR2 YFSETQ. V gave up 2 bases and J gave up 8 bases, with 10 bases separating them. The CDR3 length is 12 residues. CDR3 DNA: TGCGCCAGCAGCTTAGATCGGGGCGGCTACACCTTC. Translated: CASSLDRGGYTF.

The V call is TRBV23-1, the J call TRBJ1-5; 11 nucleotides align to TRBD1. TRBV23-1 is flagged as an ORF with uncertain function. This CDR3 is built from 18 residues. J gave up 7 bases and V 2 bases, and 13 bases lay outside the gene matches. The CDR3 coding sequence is TGCGCCAGCAGTCAAGAATGGGAGGGACAGGGGGTGACACAGCCCCAGCATTTT. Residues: CASSQEWEGQGVTQPQHF.

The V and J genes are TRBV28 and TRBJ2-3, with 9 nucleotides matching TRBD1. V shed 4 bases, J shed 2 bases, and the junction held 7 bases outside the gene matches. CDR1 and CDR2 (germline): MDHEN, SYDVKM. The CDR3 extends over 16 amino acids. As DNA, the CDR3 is TGTGCCAGCAGTTCCTGGACAGGGGCCTCCACAGATACGCAGTATTTT. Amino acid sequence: CASSSWTGASTDTQYF.

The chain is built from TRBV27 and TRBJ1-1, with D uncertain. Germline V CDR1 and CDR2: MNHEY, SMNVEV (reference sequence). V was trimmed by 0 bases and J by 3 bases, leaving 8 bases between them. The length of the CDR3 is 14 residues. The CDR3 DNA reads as TGTGCCAGCAGTTTATCGTGGTCCTACACTGAAGCTTTCTTT. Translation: CASSLSWSYTEAFF.